This T cell receptor (beta chain) was profiled in a study of sequential checkpoint blockade in melanoma (dated by TCRdb to about 2019). Study-wide context: Patients were assigned by 1:1 randomization to either first-line nivolumab followed by ipilimumab (arm A) or ipilimumab followed by nivolumab (arm B). DNA from 91 pretreatment melanoma tumor samples underwent TCRbeta immunosequencing. In about 75% of the matched pre- and post-treatment tumor biopsy pairs, both biopsies came from the same lesion. For approximately 20 patients, matched tumor biopsies were obtained before treatment and at week 13, following single-agent nivolumab (arm A) or ipilimumab (arm B). Maintenance nivolumab came after both trial sequences. The paper's findings and limits, for the study overall: Among patients in arm A, the nivolumab-first arm, pretreatment tumor TIL clonality was associated with response (P = .04). Patients whose tumor T-cell fraction and clonality increased by week 13 were about 30 times more likely to achieve clinical benefit. The model for predicting response that combines TCR metrics with mutation burden needs to be validated in larger, independent patient cohorts. Small sample sizes and reduced statistical power limited the analyses of tumor T-cell fraction within each arm. Tumor T-cell fraction and clonality were correlated with PD-L1 staining and CD8+ T-cell counts, but not with mutational load.

The immunoSEQ Assay was used to immunosequence TCRbeta CDR3 regions from genomic DNA. Before high-throughput sequencing, the genomic DNA was amplified using bias-controlled multiplex PCR. Per the source publication's procedure: To quantify the absolute abundance of each unique TCRbeta CDR3 region, the sequences were collapsed and filtered. Clonality was defined as 1 minus Pielou's evenness and was calculated using productive rearrangements only. To compute tumor T-cell fraction, TCRbeta template counts were normalized to usable DNA, with usable DNA estimated from several housekeeping genes. A previously published method was used to identify clones whose frequencies were significantly greater in on-treatment samples than in baseline samples. As stored in TCRdb, this immuneACCESS dataset retains in-frame rearrangements with V and J assigned. A fraction of the clones does not appear; measured against another copy, unresolved V genes explain less than half of the discrepancy, and the remainder lacks a known reason. V, J and clone size reflect that table, while D and trimming were determined from the DNA. Across this sample there are roughly 4,200 clones, with 23% seen only once. Together, the top ten hold about 15% of the sample.

The cysteine opens and the phenylalanine closes a CDR3 of 13 amino acids. Solely the CDR3 DNA is kept, with 39 bases framed from the first base. Here V drops 4 bases and J drops 9 bases, and the junction holds 10 bases not matched to any gene. In the germline V gene, CDR1 corresponds to SQVTM and CDR2 to ANQGSEA. This clone showed up just a few times. The antigen it binds to is not known. Base qualities are not at hand, and no much larger clone is one base apart. According to the study, the label for this sample's treatment or condition signals: randomized to nivolumab then ipilimumab (arm A) or the reverse (arm B). None of the patients in the trial had previously been given DNA-damaging chemotherapy. Samples were obtained from patients with melanoma enrolled in CheckMate 064, a randomized, open-label phase II trial of sequential checkpoint blockade. Tumor TCR sequencing used genomic DNA from formalin-fixed paraffin-embedded (FFPE) tissue samples.

This TCR was recovered from a human donor with melanoma. The rearranged chain carries TRBV29-1 and TRBJ2-7; TRBD1 agrees with 9 junctional bases. This specimen was tumor tissue (inferred from file names), taken from a patient given nivolumab and ipilimumab in sequence. The sequence in DNA is TGCAGCGTTGCCTCTCCAACAGGGGGCGTGCAGTACTTC. It specifies CSVASPTGGVQYF.